A single sample gave rise to the 21 T cell receptor beta chains below, sequenced in a study of Graves' ophthalmopathy and Graves' hyperthyroidism. RNA transcripts provided the template for amplifying TCR beta CDR3 regions. HTBI-primed first-round RT-PCR preceded second-round multiplex PCR. TCRdb fed the multiplex PCR reads into MiXCR, producing one record per CDR3 protein. The repertoire has 300,000 to 400,000 distinct CDR3 sequences, roughly 17% of them found once; the top ten carry 2% to 3%. The sequenced sample was peripheral blood. The receptors derive from an adult woman with stable Graves' hyperthyroidism.

This clonotype was counted many times. The V gene is TRBV6-1, the J gene TRBJ2-5; possible D gene TRBD1, 6 bases. V lost 5 bases, J lost 3 bases, and 13 bases lay in between. The CDR3 has 14 amino acids. Germline CDR1 and CDR2: MNHNS and SASEGT. The CDR3 DNA reads as TGTGCCAGCAGTCCCCCTGGACAGAAAGAGACCCAGTACTTC. It is translated as CASSPPGQKETQYF.

This clonotype was seen many times. The V gene is TRBV12-3 or TRBV12-4, the J gene TRBJ2-5; no clear D. There are 15 residues in the CDR3. The germline V and J ends were trimmed by 3 bases and 2 bases, with 13 bases remaining between them. The CDR3 nucleotides are TGTGCCAGCAGTTTTACAAACAAGGGACAAGAGACCCAGTACTTC. Encoded protein: CASSFTNKGQETQYF.

This clonotype was counted only a few times. The V call is TRBV19, the J call TRBJ2-7, with D possibly being TRBD1 (5 bases). Germline V gene lookup returns CDR1 LNHDA and CDR2 SQIVND (reference sequence). This CDR3 contains 13 residues. The ends were cut back, 4 bases at V and 6 bases at J, with 13 bases in the middle. CDR3 in DNA: TGTGCCAGTAGTACAGGGCTCTTTGGCGAGCAGTACTTC. The encoded protein is CASSTGLFGEQYF.

This clonotype was seen at least ten times. The CDR3 spells CASRYRDTGELFF. The DNA for the CDR3 is TGTGCCAGCAGATACAGGGACACCGGGGAGCTGTTTTTT. The chain recombines TRBV27 with TRBJ2-2; perhaps TRBD1 as D (6 bases). Trimming stripped 6 bases from V and 3 bases from J, with 8 bases between. The germline gives CDR1 MNHEY, CDR2 SMNVEV (reference sequence). The CDR3 totals 13 residues.

This clonotype came up many times. This chain joins TRBV20-1 and TRBJ2-7; D unresolved. The germline V and J ends were trimmed by 0 bases and 0 bases, with 9 bases remaining between them. The CDR3 sequence is 14 residues long. Germline V gives CDR1 DFQATT, CDR2 SNEGSKA (reference sequence). The DNA for the CDR3 is TGCAGTGCTAGAGATCAGTACGGCTCCTACGAGCAGTACTTC. Translated: CSARDQYGSYEQYF.

The table lists this clonotype with many counts. V usage is TRBV2 and J usage is TRBJ1-6; 8 bases agree with TRBD1. The CDR3 extends over 14 amino acids. The V and J ends lost 4 bases and 10 bases, in that order; junction bases with no gene match: 6. Germline V gene data show CDR1 as SNHLY and CDR2 as FYNNEI. The CDR3 region has the DNA TGTGCCAGCAGTGTGACAGGGGTAGGATCACCCCTCCACTTT. Amino acids: CASSVTGVGSPLHF.

This clonotype was seen ten or more times. The chain employs TRBV6-9 and TRBJ1-1, with D tentatively TRBD1 (5 bases). V lost 1 base to trimming and J lost 3 bases, with 21 bases between them. CDR1 is MNHGY and CDR2 is SVAAGI in the germline V gene. There are 18 residues in the CDR3. As DNA, the CDR3 is TGTGCCAGCAGTTATTGGGCCTCCCGAGAGGTAGGGGACACTGAAGCTTTCTTT. Translating it yields CASSYWASREVGDTEAFF.

The V gene is TRBV6-1, the J gene TRBJ2-7; D may match TRBD1 or TRBD2 (6 bases each). This CDR3 region has 14 residues. V was cut by 9 bases and J by 2 bases, with 17 bases left in between. CDR1 is MNHNS, CDR2 SASEGT, per germline. The CDR3 loop is CASHLGGRTYEQYF. CDR3 DNA: TGTGCCAGTCACCTCGGGGGCCGTACCTACGAGCAGTACTTC.

This clonotype was counted at least ten times. This chain connects TRBV12-3 or TRBV12-4 to TRBJ2-7; D gene ambiguous. This CDR3 contains 14 residues. The V and J ends lost 3 bases and 9 bases respectively, with 18 bases between them. The CDR3 spells CASSLVFPIWGQYF. The CDR3 DNA reads as TGTGCCAGCAGTTTGGTGTTTCCGATATGGGGGCAGTACTTC.

This clonotype was picked up many times. The chain has TRBV7-8 and TRBJ1-3; TRBD1 matches 10 bases. The V and J ends lost 5 bases and 6 bases, in that order; junction bases with no gene match: 10. This CDR3 comprises 16 residues. Germline loops: CDR1 SGHVS, CDR2 FQNEAQ. The CDR3 nucleotides are TGTGCCAGCAGCACTAGGGCGGACAGGGGGGTAAACACCATATATTTT. Translating gives CASSTRADRGVNTIYF.

Ten or more counts support this clonotype. V gene TRBV7-3 combines with J gene TRBJ1-6; possibly TRBD1 for D (5 bases). V was trimmed by 1 base and J by 7 bases, leaving 8 bases between them. The CDR3 sequence is 14 residues long. CDR1 SGHTA and CDR2 FQGTGA come from the germline V gene. The CDR3: CASSLNQGNSPLHF. The CDR3 nucleotides read TGTGCCAGCAGCTTAAATCAGGGAAATTCACCCCTCCACTTT.

This clonotype was seen a few times. This chain uses TRBV7-3 with TRBJ2-2; 7 bases line up with TRBD2. CDR1 is SGHTA, CDR2 FQGTGA, per germline. The CDR3 runs 17 residues. V was clipped by 2 bases and J by 4 bases; unmatched bases: 10. The CDR3 nucleotides read TGTGCCAGCAGCTTATTTTCCGGCGGGGGTGGCACCGGGGAGCTGTTTTTT. This gives the protein CASSLFSGGGGTGELFF.

This clonotype was recorded many times. The V gene is TRBV19, the J gene TRBJ2-7, with D tentatively TRBD2 (6 bases). With 1 base removed from V and 3 bases from J, the gap between germline ends came to 10 bases. Looked up from germline, CDR1 is LNHDA and CDR2 is SQIVND (reference sequence). CDR3 length: 14 residues. CDR3 coding DNA: TGTGCCAGTAGTATAGCGGCGGGGTTCTACGAGCAGTACTTC. Translating gives CASSIAAGFYEQYF.

This clonotype was observed a few times. This sequence joins TRBV28 and TRBJ1-1; TRBD1 matches 9 bases. The junction had 19 bases not matched to a gene; V was cut back by 10 bases and J by 7 bases. The CDR3 sequence is 16 residues long. Germline V gives CDR1 MDHEN, CDR2 SYDVKM. CDR3 region: CATSQGTGYPPVEAFF. The CDR3 nucleotides are TGTGCCACCTCCCAGGGGACAGGGTACCCCCCGGTTGAAGCTTTCTTT.

This clonotype was recorded at least ten times. The chain is built from TRBV28 and TRBJ2-4; D perhaps matches TRBD1 (6 bases). This CDR3 is built from 15 residues. The V gene lost 5 bases and the J gene lost 4 bases, with 15 bases spanning the gap. Germline CDR1 MDHEN, CDR2 SYDVKM. The CDR3 DNA is TGTGCCAGCAGTGAACAACAGGGATGGAAAAACATTCAGTACTTC. Translating gives CASSEQQGWKNIQYF.

The chain joins TRBV12-3 or TRBV12-4 to TRBJ1-6; 8 bases match TRBD1. This CDR3 has 15 amino acids. V gave up 6 bases and J gave up 9 bases; unmatched junction bases: 10. This chain's CDR3 is CASRRSDRGGSPLHF. CDR3 DNA: TGTGCCAGCAGACGATCTGACAGGGGAGGTTCACCCCTCCACTTT.

This clonotype was seen many times. The rearrangement uses TRBV27 and TRBJ2-7; 11 positions match TRBD2. Losses at the gene ends were 4 bases for V and 0 bases for J; bases not matched to a gene: 5. The CDR3 length is 16 residues. Germline V gene lookup returns CDR1 MNHEY and CDR2 SMNVEV (reference sequence). The DNA of the CDR3 is TGTGCCAGCAGTTCTATGGGACTAGCGGTCTCCTACGAGCAGTACTTC. Translated: CASSSMGLAVSYEQYF.

There are a few counts of this clonotype. The chain is built from TRBV20-1 and TRBJ1-5; weak D call: TRBD1 (5 bases). This CDR3 region has 13 residues. V lost 4 bases to trimming and J lost 1 base, with 8 bases between them. Germline V lookup: CDR1 DFQATT, CDR2 SNEGSKA (reference sequence). In DNA, the CDR3 is TGCAGTGCTATGGGGGGGAGCAATCAGCCCCAGCATTTT. Translating it yields CSAMGGSNQPQHF.

This clonotype appeared many times. V gene TRBV29-1 combines with J gene TRBJ2-7; 8 nucleotides align to TRBD1. Germline assignment: CDR1 SQVTM and CDR2 ANQGSEA. The ends lost 4 bases at V and 2 bases at J; junction bases unmatched: 4. The CDR3 totals 13 residues. DNA of the CDR3: TGCAGCGTTGTGACAGGGGCCGCCTACGAGCAGTACTTC. Translation gives CSVVTGAAYEQYF.

This clonotype was counted many times. CDR3 DNA: TGTGCCAGTGCTACAGGAGCGGGTGGCTACACCTTC. Its protein product is CASATGAGGYTF. The chain couples TRBV19 to TRBJ1-2, with a possible D match to TRBD1 (5 bases). Germline CDR1 is LNHDA and CDR2 is SQIVND (reference sequence). V lost 8 bases and J 7 bases, leaving 14 bases between the germline ends. This CDR3 contains 12 residues.

This clonotype was counted at least ten times. This CDR3 reads CASRPDRGNQPQHF. The CDR3 DNA follows: TGTGCCAGCAGACCCGACAGAGGCAATCAGCCCCAGCATTTT. The chain links TRBV5-5 to TRBJ1-5, with D possibly being TRBD1 (5 bases). Trimming pared 5 bases from V and 2 bases from J, leaving 11 bases between. CDR1 is SGHKS, CDR2 YYEKEE, per germline (reference sequence). CDR3 length: 14 residues.